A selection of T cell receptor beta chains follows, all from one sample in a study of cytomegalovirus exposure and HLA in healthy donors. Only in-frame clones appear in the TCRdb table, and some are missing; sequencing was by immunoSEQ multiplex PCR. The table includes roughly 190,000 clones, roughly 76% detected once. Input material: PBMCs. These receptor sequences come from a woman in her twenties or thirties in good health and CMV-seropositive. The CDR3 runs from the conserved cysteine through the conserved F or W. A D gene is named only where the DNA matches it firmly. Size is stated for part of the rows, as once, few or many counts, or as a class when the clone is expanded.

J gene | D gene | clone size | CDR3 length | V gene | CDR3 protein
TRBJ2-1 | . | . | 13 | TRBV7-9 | CASLASLYNEQFF
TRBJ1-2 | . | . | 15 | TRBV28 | CASTSFVETGDGYTF
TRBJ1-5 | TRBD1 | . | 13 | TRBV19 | CASSVDRAQPQHF
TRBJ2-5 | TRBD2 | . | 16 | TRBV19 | CASSTLAGPFQETQYF
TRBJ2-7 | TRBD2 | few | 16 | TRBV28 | CASSPPRLAGSNEQYF
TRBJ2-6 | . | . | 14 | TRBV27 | CATREGAGANVLTF
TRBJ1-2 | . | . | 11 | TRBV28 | CASTSDYGYTF
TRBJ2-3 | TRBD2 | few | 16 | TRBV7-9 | CASSSGLAGNTDTQYF
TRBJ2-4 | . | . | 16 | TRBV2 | CASRDRRTDPGDIQYF
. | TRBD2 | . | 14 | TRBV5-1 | CASSLGAGGLEQYF
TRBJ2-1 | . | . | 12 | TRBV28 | CASSGVYNEQFF
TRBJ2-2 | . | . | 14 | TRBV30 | CAWSFGGPGGELFF
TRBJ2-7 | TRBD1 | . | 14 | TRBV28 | CASRGTGRKYEQYF
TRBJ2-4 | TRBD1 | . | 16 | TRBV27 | CASSFFRGQGKNIQYF
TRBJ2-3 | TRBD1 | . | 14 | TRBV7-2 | CASSRDRGTDTQYF
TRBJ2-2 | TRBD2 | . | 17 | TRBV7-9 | CASSDRTSGRRTGELFF
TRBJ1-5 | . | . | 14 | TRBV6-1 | CASSLGGVTQPQHF
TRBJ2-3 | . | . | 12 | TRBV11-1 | CASSPGLDTQYF
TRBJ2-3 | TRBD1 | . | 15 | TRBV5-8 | CASRSGTGSPDTQYF
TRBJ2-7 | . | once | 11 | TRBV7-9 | CASSQGGEQYF
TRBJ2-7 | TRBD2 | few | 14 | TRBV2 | CASSGRTSGGEQYF
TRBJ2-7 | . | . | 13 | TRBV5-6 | CASSLRRGYEQYF
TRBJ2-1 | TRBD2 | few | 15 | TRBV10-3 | CAISEQLAGGHEQFF
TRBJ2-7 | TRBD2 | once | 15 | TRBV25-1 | CASSAPGGPTYEQYF
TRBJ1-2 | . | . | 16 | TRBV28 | CASSLSGRKENYGYTF
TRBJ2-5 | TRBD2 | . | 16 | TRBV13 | CASSVGLARDQETQYF
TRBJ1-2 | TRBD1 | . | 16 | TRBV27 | CASSPEGQGPNYGYTF
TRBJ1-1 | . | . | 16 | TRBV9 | CASSPRPARGNTEAFF